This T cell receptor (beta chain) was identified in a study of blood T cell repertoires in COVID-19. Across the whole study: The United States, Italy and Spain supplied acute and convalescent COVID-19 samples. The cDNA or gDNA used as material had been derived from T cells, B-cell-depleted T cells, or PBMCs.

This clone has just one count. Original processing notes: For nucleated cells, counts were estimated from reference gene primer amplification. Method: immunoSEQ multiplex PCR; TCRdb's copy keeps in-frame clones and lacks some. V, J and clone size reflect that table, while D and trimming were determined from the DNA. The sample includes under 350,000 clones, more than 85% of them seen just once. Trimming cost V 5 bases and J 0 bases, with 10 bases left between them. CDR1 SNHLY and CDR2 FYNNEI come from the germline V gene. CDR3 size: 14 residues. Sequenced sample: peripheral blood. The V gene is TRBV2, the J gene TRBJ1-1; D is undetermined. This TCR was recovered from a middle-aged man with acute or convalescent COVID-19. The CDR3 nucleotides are TGTGCCAGCAGTCCGCGCCTGTTGAACACTGAAGCTTTCTTT. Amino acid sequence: CASSPRLLNTEAFF. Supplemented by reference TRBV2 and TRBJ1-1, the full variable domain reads EPEVTQTPSHQVTQMGQEVILRCVPISNHLYFYWYRQILGQKVEFLVSFYNNEISEKSEIFDDQFSVERPDGSNFTLKIRSTKLEDSAMYFCASSPRLLNTEAFFGQGTRLTVV.